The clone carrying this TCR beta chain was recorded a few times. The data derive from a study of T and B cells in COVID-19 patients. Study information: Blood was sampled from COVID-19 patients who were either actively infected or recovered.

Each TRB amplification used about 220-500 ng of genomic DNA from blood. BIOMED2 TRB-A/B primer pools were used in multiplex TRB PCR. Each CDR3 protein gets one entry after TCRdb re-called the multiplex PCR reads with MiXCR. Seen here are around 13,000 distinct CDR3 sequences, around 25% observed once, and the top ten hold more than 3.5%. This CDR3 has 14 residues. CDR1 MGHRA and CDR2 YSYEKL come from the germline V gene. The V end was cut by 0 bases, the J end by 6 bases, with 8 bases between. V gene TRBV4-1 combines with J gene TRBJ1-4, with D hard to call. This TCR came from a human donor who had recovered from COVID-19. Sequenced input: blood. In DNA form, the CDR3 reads TGCGCCAGCAGCCAAGATCAACTCTATGAAAAACTGTTTTTT. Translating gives CASSQDQLYEKLFF.